The 20 T cell receptor beta chains in this list originate from one sample, sequenced in a study of T cell clonality in common variable immunodeficiency. These receptors have no known antigen. Only in-frame clones appear in the TCRdb table, and some are missing; sequencing was by immunoSEQ multiplex PCR. Singletons are absent from the sample, which has about 21,000 clones. Overall study results and limits: Common variable immunodeficiency TCR beta sequences reportedly had fewer deletions and N-nucleotide insertions.

The sample comprised peripheral blood mononuclear cells. The receptors were gathered from a human donor with common variable immunodeficiency.

This clone is medium-sized in the sample. The read comes to an end 3 residues before the CDR3 does, leaving the germline J gene to fill in the end. The V and J genes are TRBV18 and TRBJ2-2, with D unclear. CDR1 is KGHSH and CDR2 is LQKENI in the germline V gene. The CDR3 is 14 amino acids. The V end was cut by 1 base, the J end by 0 bases, with 3 bases between. This chain's CDR3 is CASSPQANTGELFF. CDR3 DNA (partial): TGTGCCAGCTCACCACAGGCGAACACCGGGGAG.

This clone occurred many times. The part of the CDR3 DNA that was read is TGTGCCAGCAGCCCGGGACAGCTGAACACTGAA. Residues: CASSPGQLNTE. The full CDR3 sequence reads CASSPGQLNTEAFF. The rearrangement links TRBV7-2 to TRBJ1-1; 7 nucleotides match TRBD1. Sequencing ends 3 residues short of the CDR3 end; the germline J gene provides the rest. The CDR3 extends over 14 amino acids. Germline lookup yields CDR1 SGHTA and CDR2 FQGNSA. V lost 5 bases and J lost 0; bases outside the gene matches: 3.

The sample holds many counts of this clone. The read gets to within 3 residues of the CDR3 end, and the germline J gene fills in the rest. The chain recombines TRBV2 with TRBJ1-1, with TRBD1 matching 7 bases. This CDR3 comprises 11 residues. Germline V gene lookup returns CDR1 SNHLY and CDR2 FYNNEI. CDR3 in amino acids: CASNQGVQAFF. The DNA read from the CDR3 is TGTGCCAGCAACCAGGGGGTCCAA.

This clone was detected many times. The missing CDR3 end, 3 residues past where the read stops, is filled in from the germline J gene. The gene calls are TRBV9 and TRBJ2-3; unclear D gene. CDR3 length: 16 amino acids. CDR1 is SGDLS, CDR2 YYNGEE, per germline. Trimming shortened V by 4 bases and J by 0 bases, and 15 bases separated the two germline ends. The CDR3 loop reads CASSPSRRQSTDTQYF. The part of the CDR3 DNA that was read is TGTGCCAGCAGCCCCTCTAGACGGCAGAGCACAGATACG.

This clone has a count of ten or more. Read coverage stops 3 residues before the CDR3 terminus; the germline J gene supplies the remainder. The chain uses TRBV7-2 and TRBJ1-2, with a possible D match to TRBD1 (5 bases). The CDR3 contains 13 residues. Germline V gene sequence: CDR1 SGHTA, CDR2 FQGNSA. V was trimmed by 5 bases and J by 2 bases, leaving 9 bases between them. CDR3 bases read: TGTGCCAGCAGCCCCGACAGAAACTATGGC. This codes for CASSPDRNYG. In full, the CDR3 reads CASSPDRNYGYTF.

This clone was detected many times. The sequenced fragment ends 3 residues before the CDR3 boundary, so the rest is inferred from the germline J gene. This rearrangement joins TRBV29-1 to TRBJ1-3; possible D gene TRBD1, 6 bases. From germline, CDR1 is SQVTM and CDR2 ANQGSEA. The CDR3 contains 16 residues. V was pared by 0 bases and J by 4 bases, with 16 bases between. CDR3 bases read: TGCAGCGTTGAAGATCCCAACAGGGTTGCAGGAAACACC. This gives the protein CSVEDPNRVAGNT. Given in full, the CDR3 is CSVEDPNRVAGNTIYF.

In its sample, this clone was seen many times. The CDR3 is cut off 3 residues early in the read; its end comes from the germline J gene. The V gene is TRBV11-2, the J gene TRBJ2-5; the match to TRBD2 covers 8 bases. The germline V gene has CDR1 SGHAT and CDR2 FQNNGV. CDR3 length: 14 amino acids. Trimming cost V 5 bases and J 5 bases; bases outside gene matches: 7. The CDR3 region is CASSLGLDGETQYF. The CDR3 DNA, read in part, is TGTGCCAGCAGCCTGGGACTAGACGGGGAGACC.

As concerns this clone: The CDR3 end falls 3 residues outside the read, so it is completed with the germline J gene. The chain links TRBV19 to TRBJ1-5; weak D call: TRBD1 (6 bases). With 3 bases removed from V and 6 bases from J, the gap between germline ends came to 15 bases. The CDR3 length is 15 residues. Germline loops: CDR1 LNHDA, CDR2 SQIVND (reference sequence). CDR3 residues: CASSINRVPGQPQHF. CDR3 DNA, as far as it was read: TGTGCCAGTAGTATTAACAGGGTTCCGGGTCAGCCC. Drawing the rest from reference TRBV19 and TRBJ1-5, the complete variable domain is DGGITQSPKYLFRKEGQNVTLSCEQNLNHDAMYWYRQDPGQGLRLIYYSQIVNDFQKGDIAEGYSVSREKKESFPLTVTSAQKNPTAFYLCASSINRVPGQPQHFGDGTRLSIL.

Many counts were recorded for this clone. The read gets to within 3 residues of the CDR3 end, and the germline J gene fills in the rest. V usage is TRBV5-8 and J usage is TRBJ1-4, with a tentative D call TRBD1 (6 bases). The CDR3 is 14 amino acids. Germline assignment: CDR1 SGHTS and CDR2 YDEGEE. V lost 2 bases and J lost 4, with 9 bases in between. The CDR3 is CASSLQGGNEKLFF. The sequenced CDR3 bases are TGTGCCAGCAGCTTACAGGGTGGTAATGAAAAA.

This clone occurred many times. From the germline J gene comes the end of the CDR3, since the read stops 3 residues before it. The chain uses TRBV29-1 and TRBJ1-2; 7 bases agree with TRBD1. V lost 6 bases, J lost 7 bases, and 5 bases stayed unmatched. This CDR3 has 11 amino acids. Germline assignment: CDR1 SQVTM and CDR2 ANQGSEA. The CDR3 spells CSVGTEGGYTF. The DNA read from the CDR3 is TGCAGCGTCGGGACAGAAGGTGGC.

This clone appeared many times. The CDR3 goes on 3 residues after the read ends, and that part is filled in from the germline J gene. The V and J genes are TRBV2 and TRBJ2-5, with a possible D match to TRBD1 (6 bases). In germline, CDR1 is SNHLY, CDR2 FYNNEI. V was cut by 6 bases and J by 5 bases, with 16 bases left in between. The CDR3 has 14 residues. The sequenced part of the CDR3 DNA is TGTGCCAGCAGGGTGGGGGTGCAGGGGGAGACC. Amino acids: CASRVGVQGET. The full CDR3 sequence reads CASRVGVQGETQYF.

As regards this clone: The junction shows a germline mismatch at one end, possibly a read error. The read falls 3 residues short of the CDR3 end, and the missing part is taken from the germline J gene. J is TRBJ2-7 and V is TRBV7-9; D is perhaps TRBD2 (5 bases). This CDR3 region has 15 residues. Germline lookup yields CDR1 SEHNR and CDR2 FQNEAQ (reference sequence). CDR3 DNA, as far as it was read: TGTGTCAGCAGCTCCTCCGGGGTAAGCACCTACGAG. Residues: CVSSSSGVSTYE. The CDR3 in its entirety is CVSSSSGVSTYEQYF.

This clone was recorded at least ten times. Read data end 3 residues before the CDR3 end; the end is taken from the germline J gene. The chain links TRBV7-8 to TRBJ1-2; D is possibly TRBD1 (5 bases). Germline CDR1 is SGHVS and CDR2 is FQNEAQ. There are 13 residues in the CDR3. The CDR3 reads CASSLGRAGGYTF. The covered CDR3 bases are TGTGCCAGCAGCTTAGGCAGGGCAGGCGGC.

This clone was observed many times. The read ends 3 residues before the CDR3 terminus; that terminus is restored from the germline J gene. The chain combines TRBV5-1 with TRBJ2-7; the D gene is possibly TRBD1 (6 bases). The V gene lost 6 bases and the J gene lost 6 bases, with 22 bases spanning the gap. Germline V gene sequence: CDR1 SGHRS, CDR2 YFSETQ. This CDR3 contains 15 residues. The CDR3 DNA, read in part, is TGCGCCAGCACCCCCTCCCTAGGGGGAAGGGGCGAG. Translated: CASTPSLGGRGE. The whole CDR3 reads CASTPSLGGRGEQYF.

This clone was seen repeatedly, ten times or more. This CDR3 is CASSLRDRAYEQFF. The CDR3 bases that were read are TGTGCCAGCAGCTTAAGAGACAGGGCATATGAG. The gene calls are TRBV11-3 and TRBJ2-1, with TRBD1 matching 7 bases. The read ends 3 residues before the CDR3 terminus; that terminus is restored from the germline J gene. Germline CDR1 reads SGHNT; CDR2 reads YENEEA. The CDR3 is 14 residues long. J gave up 8 bases and V 2 bases, and 6 bases lay outside the gene matches.

This clone was recorded many times. The missing CDR3 end, 3 residues past where the read stops, is filled in from the germline J gene. V is TRBV18 and J is TRBJ2-1, with D unresolved. Trimming took off 3 bases at V and 7 bases at J, with 4 bases between the two ends. CDR1 is KGHSH, CDR2 LQKENI, per germline. The CDR3 totals 11 residues. The sequenced CDR3 bases are TGTGCCAGCTCACCCCTTAATGAG. It codes for CASSPLNE. In full, the CDR3 reads CASSPLNEQFF.

This clone was seen repeatedly, ten times or more. The read falls 3 residues short of the CDR3 end, and the missing part is taken from the germline J gene. The chain carries TRBV5-4 and TRBJ2-5; D possibly corresponds to TRBD2 (6 bases). Trimming stripped 4 bases from V and 4 bases from J, with 17 bases between. CDR1 is SGHNT, CDR2 YYREEE, per germline (reference sequence). The CDR3 runs to 15 residues. CDR3 amino acids: CASSRRGEVGETQYF. CDR3 DNA (partial): TGTGCCAGCAGCCGTCGCGGGGAAGTTGGAGAGACC.

In regard to this clone: The DNA ends 3 residues before the CDR3 does, and the rest of the CDR3 is filled in from the germline J gene. V usage is TRBV20-1 and J usage is TRBJ2-7; TRBD2 matches 13 bases. Trimming took 3 bases from V and 3 from J; bases not matched to a gene: 5. The CDR3 is 15 residues long. Germline lookup yields CDR1 DFQATT and CDR2 SNEGSKA (reference sequence). CDR3 bases read: TGCAGTGCTAGGGGGACTAGCGGGGCGGGCTACGAG. Translation gives CSARGTSGAGYE. The entire CDR3 is CSARGTSGAGYEQYF.

Many counts were recorded for this clone. The read terminates 3 residues ahead of where the CDR3 ends, so the germline J gene completes it. V is TRBV6-1 and J is TRBJ1-4; D remains unclear. Germline V gene data show CDR1 as MNHNS and CDR2 as SASEGT. CDR3 length: 16 amino acids. Trimming took 2 bases from V and 0 from J, leaving 10 bases between them. The CDR3 DNA, read in part, is TGTGCCAGCAGTGAAAGGTTGAGGGCAACTAATGAAAAA. Translated, it gives CASSERLRATNEK. Given in full, the CDR3 is CASSERLRATNEKLFF.

This clone has ten or more counts. CDR3 DNA, as far as it was read: TGTGCCAGCAGCTTACGAGGGGGTGGTGAG. Translating gives CASSLRGGGE. The entire CDR3 protein reads CASSLRGGGEQFF. The chain joins TRBV11-2 to TRBJ2-1, with D possibly TRBD1 on 6 matching bases. The missing CDR3 end, 3 residues past where the read stops, is filled in from the germline J gene. This CDR3 has 13 residues. Between the trimmed V and J ends, which lost 2 bases and 9 bases, there was a span of 11 bases. Germline V CDR1 and CDR2: SGHAT, FQNNGV.